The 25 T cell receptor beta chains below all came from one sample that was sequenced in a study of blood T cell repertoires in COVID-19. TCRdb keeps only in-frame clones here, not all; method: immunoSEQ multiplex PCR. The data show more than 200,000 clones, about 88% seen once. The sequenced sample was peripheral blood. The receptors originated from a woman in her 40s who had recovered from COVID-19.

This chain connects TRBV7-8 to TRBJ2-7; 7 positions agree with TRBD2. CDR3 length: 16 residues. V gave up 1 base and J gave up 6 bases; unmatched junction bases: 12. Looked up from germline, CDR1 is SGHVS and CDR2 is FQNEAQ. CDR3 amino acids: CASSLELGGGLGEQYF. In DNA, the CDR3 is TGTGCCAGCAGCTTAGAGTTGGGCGGGGGTCTGGGCGAGCAGTACTTC.

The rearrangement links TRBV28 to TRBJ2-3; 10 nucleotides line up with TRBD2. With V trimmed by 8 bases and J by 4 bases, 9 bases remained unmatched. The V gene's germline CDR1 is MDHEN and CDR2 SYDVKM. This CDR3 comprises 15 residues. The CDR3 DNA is TGTGCCAGCGGAGAAGCGGGGGGGCCCCCAGATACGCAGTATTTT. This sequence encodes CASGEAGGPPDTQYF.

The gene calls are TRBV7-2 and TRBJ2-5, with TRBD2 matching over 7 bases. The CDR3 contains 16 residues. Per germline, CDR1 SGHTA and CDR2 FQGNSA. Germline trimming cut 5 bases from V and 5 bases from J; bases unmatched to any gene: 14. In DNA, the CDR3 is TGTGCCAGCAGCCCCTTAGCGGGCTCCGGGGGGGAGACCCAGTACTTC. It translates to CASSPLAGSGGETQYF.

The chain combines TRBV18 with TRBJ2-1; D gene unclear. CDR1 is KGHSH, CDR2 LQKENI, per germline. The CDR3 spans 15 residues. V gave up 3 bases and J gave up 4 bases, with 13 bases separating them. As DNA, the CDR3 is TGTGCCAGCTCACCCGGGTACGGTGCATACAATGAGCAGTTCTTC. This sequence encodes CASSPGYGAYNEQFF.

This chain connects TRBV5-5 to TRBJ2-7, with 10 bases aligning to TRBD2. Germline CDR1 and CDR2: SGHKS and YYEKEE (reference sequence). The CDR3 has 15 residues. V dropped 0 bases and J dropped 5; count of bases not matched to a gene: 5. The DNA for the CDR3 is TGTGCCAGCAGCTTGGGTAGCGGGAGGAGAAACGAGCAGTACTTC. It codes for CASSLGSGRRNEQYF.

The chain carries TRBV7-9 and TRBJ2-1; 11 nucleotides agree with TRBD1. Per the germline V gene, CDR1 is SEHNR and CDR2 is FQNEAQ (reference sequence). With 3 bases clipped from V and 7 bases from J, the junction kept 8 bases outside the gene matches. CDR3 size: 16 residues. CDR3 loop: CASSLLRTGGYNEQFF. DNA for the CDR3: TGTGCCAGCAGCTTGCTCCGGACAGGGGGCTATAATGAGCAGTTCTTC.

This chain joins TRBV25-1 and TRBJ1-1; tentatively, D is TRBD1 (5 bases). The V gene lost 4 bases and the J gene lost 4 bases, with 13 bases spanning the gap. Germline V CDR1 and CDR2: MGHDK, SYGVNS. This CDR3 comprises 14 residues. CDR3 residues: CASSAGHPVTEAFF. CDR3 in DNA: TGTGCCAGCAGTGCAGGACACCCCGTCACTGAAGCTTTCTTT.

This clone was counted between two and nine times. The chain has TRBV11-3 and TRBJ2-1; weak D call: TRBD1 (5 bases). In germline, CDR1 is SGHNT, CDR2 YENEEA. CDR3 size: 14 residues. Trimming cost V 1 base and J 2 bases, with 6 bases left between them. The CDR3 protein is CASSLVQAYNEQFF. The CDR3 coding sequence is TGTGCCAGCAGCTTAGTACAGGCCTACAATGAGCAGTTCTTC. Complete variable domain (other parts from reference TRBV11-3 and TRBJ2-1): EAGVVQSPRYKIIEKKQPVAFWCNPISGHNTLYWYLQNLGQGPELLIRYENEEAVDDSQLPKDRFSAERLKGVDSTLKIQPAELGDSAVYLCASSLVQAYNEQFFGPGTRLTVL.

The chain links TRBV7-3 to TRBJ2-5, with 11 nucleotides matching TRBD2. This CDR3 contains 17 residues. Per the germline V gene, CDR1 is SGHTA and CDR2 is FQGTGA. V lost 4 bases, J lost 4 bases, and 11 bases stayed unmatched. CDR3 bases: TGTGCCAGCAGCTCAATGGGGGGGCTAGCGGGAGGAGAGACCCAGTACTTC. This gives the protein CASSSMGGLAGGETQYF.

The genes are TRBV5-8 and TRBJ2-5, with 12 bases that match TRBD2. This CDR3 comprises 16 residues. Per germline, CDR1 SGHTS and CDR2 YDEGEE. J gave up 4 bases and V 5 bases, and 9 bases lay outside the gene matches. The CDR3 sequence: CASRPSSGRAAETQYF. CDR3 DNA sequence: TGTGCCAGCAGGCCCTCTAGCGGGAGGGCCGCAGAGACCCAGTACTTC.

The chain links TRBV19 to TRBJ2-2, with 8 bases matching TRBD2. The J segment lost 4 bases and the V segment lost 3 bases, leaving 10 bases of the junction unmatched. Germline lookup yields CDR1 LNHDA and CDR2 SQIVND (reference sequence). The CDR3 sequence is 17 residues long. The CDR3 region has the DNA TGTGCCAGTAGTATCCCACCCGGGAGGGGGTTCACCGGGGAGCTGTTTTTT. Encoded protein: CASSIPPGRGFTGELFF.

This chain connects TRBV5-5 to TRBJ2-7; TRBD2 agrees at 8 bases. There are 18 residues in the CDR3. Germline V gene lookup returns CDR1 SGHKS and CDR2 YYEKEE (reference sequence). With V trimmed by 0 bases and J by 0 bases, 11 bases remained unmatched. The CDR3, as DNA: TGTGCCAGCAGCTTGGCGCGGGCGGGGGGCCTCAACTCCTACGAGCAGTACTTC. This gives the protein CASSLARAGGLNSYEQYF.

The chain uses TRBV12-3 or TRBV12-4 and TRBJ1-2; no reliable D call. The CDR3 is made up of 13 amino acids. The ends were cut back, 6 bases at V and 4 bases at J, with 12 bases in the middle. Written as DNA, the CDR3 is TGTGCCAGCAGGTTGGACGGGAGCTATGGCTACACCTTC. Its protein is CASRLDGSYGYTF.

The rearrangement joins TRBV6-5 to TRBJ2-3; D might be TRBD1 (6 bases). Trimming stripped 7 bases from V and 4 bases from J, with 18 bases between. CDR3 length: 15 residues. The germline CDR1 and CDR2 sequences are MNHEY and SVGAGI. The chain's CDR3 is CASKTQGEVPDTQYF. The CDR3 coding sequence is TGTGCCAGCAAGACACAGGGTGAAGTTCCAGATACGCAGTATTTT.

The CDR3 protein is CASTAPGLPVNIQYF. In DNA form, the CDR3 reads TGTGCCAGCACGGCCCCGGGGTTGCCTGTAAACATTCAGTACTTC. This rearrangement joins TRBV2 to TRBJ2-4, with D perhaps TRBD2 (5 bases). Per germline, CDR1 SNHLY and CDR2 FYNNEI. This CDR3 spans 15 amino acids. Trimming removed 7 bases at V and 6 bases at J, with 19 bases between.

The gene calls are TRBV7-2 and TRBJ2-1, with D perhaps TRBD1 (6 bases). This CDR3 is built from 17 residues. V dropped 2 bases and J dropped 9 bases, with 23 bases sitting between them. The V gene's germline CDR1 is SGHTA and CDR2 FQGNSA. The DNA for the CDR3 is TGTGCCAGCAGCTTAATTGGGCCAGGGGCGCTAGTTGTTGAGCAGTTCTTC. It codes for CASSLIGPGALVVEQFF.

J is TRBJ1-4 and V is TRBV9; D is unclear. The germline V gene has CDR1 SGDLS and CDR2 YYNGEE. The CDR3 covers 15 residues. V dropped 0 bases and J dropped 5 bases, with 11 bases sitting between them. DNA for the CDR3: TGTGCCAGCAGCGTAGAGCCCCGGGAGAATGAAAAACTGTTTTTT. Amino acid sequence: CASSVEPRENEKLFF.

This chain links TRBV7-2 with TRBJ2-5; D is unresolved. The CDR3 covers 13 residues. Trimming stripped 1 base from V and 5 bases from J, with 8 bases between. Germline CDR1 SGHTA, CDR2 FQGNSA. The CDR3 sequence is CASSLGIGETQYF. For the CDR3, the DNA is TGTGCCAGCAGCTTAGGAATCGGTGAGACCCAGTACTTC.

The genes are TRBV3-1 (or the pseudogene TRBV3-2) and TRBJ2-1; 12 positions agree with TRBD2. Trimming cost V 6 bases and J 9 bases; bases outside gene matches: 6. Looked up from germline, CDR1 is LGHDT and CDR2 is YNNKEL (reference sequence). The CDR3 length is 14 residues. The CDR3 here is CASSPGTSGSEQFF. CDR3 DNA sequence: TGTGCCAGCAGTCCCGGGACTAGCGGGTCTGAGCAGTTCTTC.

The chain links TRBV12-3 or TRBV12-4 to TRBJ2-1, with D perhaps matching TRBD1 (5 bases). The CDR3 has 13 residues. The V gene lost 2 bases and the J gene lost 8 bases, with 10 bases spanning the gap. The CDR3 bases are TGTGCCAGCAGTTTATCAGGGTTCCATGAGCAGTTCTTC. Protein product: CASSLSGFHEQFF.

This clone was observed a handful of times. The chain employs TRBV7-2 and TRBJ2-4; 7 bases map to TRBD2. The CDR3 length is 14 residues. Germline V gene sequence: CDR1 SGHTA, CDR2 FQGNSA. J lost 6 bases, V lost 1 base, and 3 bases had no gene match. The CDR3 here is CASSLDGGGNIQYF. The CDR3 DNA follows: TGTGCCAGCAGCTTAGATGGCGGGGGAAACATTCAGTACTTC.

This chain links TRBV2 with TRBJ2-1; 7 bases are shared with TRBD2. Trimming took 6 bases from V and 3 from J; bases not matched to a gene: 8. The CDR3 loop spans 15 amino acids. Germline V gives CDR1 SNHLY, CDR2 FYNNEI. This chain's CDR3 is CASSAGGGSYNEQFF. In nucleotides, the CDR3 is TGTGCCAGCAGCGCTGGGGGGGGTAGCTACAATGAGCAGTTCTTC.

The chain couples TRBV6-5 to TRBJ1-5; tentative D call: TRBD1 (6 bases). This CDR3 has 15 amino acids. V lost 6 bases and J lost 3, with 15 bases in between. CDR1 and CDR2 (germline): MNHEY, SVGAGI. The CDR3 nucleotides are TGTGCCAGCAGGAAACTGACAGGTAACAATCAGCCCCAGCATTTT. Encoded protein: CASRKLTGNNQPQHF.

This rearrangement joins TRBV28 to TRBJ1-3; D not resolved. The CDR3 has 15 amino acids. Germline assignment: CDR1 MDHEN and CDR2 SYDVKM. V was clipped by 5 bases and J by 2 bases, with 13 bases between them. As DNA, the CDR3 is TGTGCCAGCAGTCCCCGAGGGCGACCTGGAAACACCATATATTTT. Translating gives CASSPRGRPGNTIYF. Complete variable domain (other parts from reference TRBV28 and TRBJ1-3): DVKVTQSSRYLVKRTGEKVFLECVQDMDHENMFWYRQDPGLGLRLIYFSYDVKMKEKGDIPEGYSVSREKKERFSLILESASTNQTSMYLCASSPRGRPGNTIYFGEGSWLTVV.

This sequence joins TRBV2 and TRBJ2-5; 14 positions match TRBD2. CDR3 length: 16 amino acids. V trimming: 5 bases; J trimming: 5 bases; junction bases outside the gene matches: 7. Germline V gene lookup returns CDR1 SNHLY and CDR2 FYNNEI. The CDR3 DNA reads TGTGCCAGCAGTCGGTGGACTAGCGGGGGGAGGGAGACCCAGTACTTC. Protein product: CASSRWTSGGRETQYF.